Listed below are T cell receptor beta chains from one sample, sequenced in a study of cytomegalovirus exposure and HLA in healthy donors. Data came from immunoSEQ multiplex PCR; TCRdb stores just in-frame clones and leaves some out. Of some 150,000 clones listed, about 82% are singletons. Sequencing was carried out using PBMCs. The source is a human donor in good health. The CDR3 runs from the conserved cysteine through the conserved F or W. A D gene is named only where the DNA matches it firmly. Clone size is stated in some rows and not others, as once, few, many or a class when expanded.

cdr3_aa cdr3_nt d_call v_call clone_size cdr3_length j_call
CASKGAISVGNNEQFF TGTGCCAGTAAAGGGGCTATCAGTGTTGGAAACAATGAGCAGTTCTTC - TRBV19 - 16 TRBJ2-1
CASSLYILAEQFF TGTGCCAGCAGTTTATACATATTAGCGGAGCAGTTCTTC - TRBV28 - 13 TRBJ2-1
CASSLLGQGNTEAFF TGTGCCAGCAGCTTATTGGGACAGGGGAACACTGAAGCTTTCTTT TRBD1 TRBV7-3 - 15 TRBJ1-1
CASSPGARLGDEKLFF TGTGCCAGCAGTCCAGGGGCAAGGTTGGGGGATGAAAAACTGTTTTTT - TRBV28 - 16 TRBJ1-4
CASHNLGTGVNEQFF TGTGCCAGCCACAACCTCGGGACAGGGGTTAATGAGCAGTTCTTC TRBD1 TRBV27 - 15 TRBJ2-1
CASSHTAGGANTEAFF TGCGCCAGCAGCCACACAGCGGGGGGCGCGAACACTGAAGCTTTCTTT - TRBV5-1 - 16 TRBJ1-1
CASTPSGATNEKLFF TGCGCCAGCACCCCTTCAGGGGCAACTAATGAAAAACTGTTTTTT - TRBV5-1 - 15 TRBJ1-4
CASITRGENSTDTQYF TGTGCCAGCATTACTCGGGGGGAAAACTCCACAGATACGCAGTATTTT - TRBV21-1 - 16 TRBJ2-3
CASSISRDSYQPQHF TGTGCCAGTAGTATAAGTCGGGACAGCTATCAGCCCCAGCATTTT TRBD1 TRBV19 - 15 TRBJ1-5
CASRRSGDQPQHF TGTGCCAGCCGAAGGTCGGGTGATCAGCCCCAGCATTTT - TRBV6-5 - 13 TRBJ1-5
CASSLGAGRGNSPLHF TGTGCCAGCAGCTTGGGCGCCGGCAGGGGTAATTCACCCCTCCACTTT - TRBV5-4 - 16 TRBJ1-6
CASSYRDTFPYEQYF TGTGCCAGCAGCTATCGGGACACCTTCCCCTACGAGCAGTACTTC - TRBV11-1 - 15 TRBJ2-7
CASSSPGLYSGYTF TGTGCCAGCAGTTCCCCGGGACTCTATTCCGGCTACACCTTC - TRBV28 - 14 TRBJ1-2
CASSLGAGDRAYEQYF TGTGCCAGCAGCTTAGGGGCCGGGGACAGGGCCTACGAGCAGTACTTC TRBD1 TRBV7-8 - 16 TRBJ2-7
CASSPLQRPDTQYF TGTGCCAGCTCACCTCTTCAGAGGCCAGATACGCAGTATTTT - TRBV18 - 14 TRBJ2-3
CASSPWQGETQYF TGTGCCAGCTCACCATGGCAGGGAGAGACCCAGTACTTC - TRBV18 once 13 TRBJ2-5